This T cell receptor (beta chain) comes out of a study of cytomegalovirus exposure and HLA in healthy donors (dated by TCRdb to about 2017). For the study in its entirety: An earlier analysis of approximately 640 of the donors reported about 250 Gb of sequence data and approximately 110 million unique TCR beta sequences from approximately 180 million T cells. An early release that covered fewer than 750 HLA-typed donors contained approximately 300 gigabases of sequencing data and tens of millions of unique TCR sequences. The genetic ancestry cluster associated with self-reported Caucasian donors included about 81% of the roughly 360 genotyped donors. The study aimed to test whether cataloging public T cell receptors could reveal signatures of past pathogen exposure. The study profiled the T cell repertoires of hundreds of subjects by immunosequencing and related them to cytomegalovirus serostatus. Besides the first cohort of 550 to 750 subjects, a separate validation cohort made up of 120 different subjects was used. High-throughput TCR immunosequencing, statistical association of individual TCRs with disease status, and machine learning were combined to predict cytomegalovirus infection status. To study patterns of TCR occurrence, a later analysis re-analyzed previously published TCR beta repertoires from hundreds of donors and added high-resolution HLA genotyping. Rather than using new phenotypic data, the later analysis identified candidate immune exposures from TCR beta sequences and from how often those sequences occurred across donors. An earlier analysis of around 640 of the donors used high-throughput TCR beta sequencing to judge whether each TCR beta V gene segment behaved as functional or pseudogenic. Alongside the repertoire data, information on donor age, sex, ethnicity and CMV serostatus was compiled. A later genetic analysis used genome-wide SNP genotypes for about 65% of the roughly 700 donors, treating that subset as a discovery cohort. All discovery cohort repertoires had been generated on a single sequencing platform. HLA typing covered class I and class II loci at four-digit resolution. Typing coverage differed by locus: A, B, C, DRB1 and DQB1 were typed in roughly 620-630 donors, DQA1 in about 500, DPA1 in approximately 600, and DPB1 in 450 to 480. Four to six DR-DQ haplotypes were handled as single units for association and clustering, since linkage in the cohort was strong. Across roughly 420 genotyped donors of the cohort, an average of approximately 240,000 unique TCR beta nucleotide sequences per donor were sequenced, and roughly a sixth of those sequences were non-productive.

The method behind the library was the immunoSEQ multiplex PCR assay. For the multiplex PCR, a mixture combining 60 forward primers for TCR Vbeta segments and 13 reverse primers for TCR Jbeta segments was used. Amplification of the CDR3 region of rearranged TCR beta genes was performed with a multiplex PCR assay on genomic DNA. The amplified TCR beta libraries were sequenced on the Illumina HiSeq System as 87-base-pair reads. Processing in the source paper ran as follows. In a later analysis, roughly 80 million unique TCR beta chains were counted across the approximately 640 repertoires, and roughly 11 million of these chains were shared by at least two donors. Raw reads were error-corrected and collapsed into unique sequences by a nearest-neighbor algorithm in which closely related sequences were merged to remove PCR and sequencing errors. To assign V, D and J gene segments, CDR3 sequences were aligned to IMGT reference sequences. For a sequence to be retained, a match of at least six nucleotides was required to both a V gene segment and a J gene segment. A rearrangement was called productive if the CDR3 had no stop codons and remained in frame with V and J, and every other rearrangement was called non-productive. CDR3 was defined by IMGT convention, running from the second conserved V-encoded cysteine to the conserved J-encoded phenylalanine. In an earlier analysis of 587 of the donors, sequences lacking an unambiguous match to a single V gene segment were excluded. In an earlier analysis of 587 of the donors, V segments were called functional above 56.7% productive rearrangements and were called segregating when the between-donor standard deviation exceeded 5%. A statistical classification framework was built to diagnose cytomegalovirus status from the catalog of TCR beta chain sequences. In a later analysis, TCR nucleotide sequences were compared against IMGT/GENE-DB human TR gene sequences so that V and J genes could be assigned. A later analysis assigned CDR3 sequences and most-parsimonious VDJ recombination scenarios with the TCRdist pipeline. In a later analysis, every TCR beta chain was defined by the combination of its CDR3 amino acid sequence and its V-gene family, and reads without a unique V-gene family were dropped. In a later analysis, 450 to 600 highly shared, low-generation-probability nucleotide sequences were removed to address suspected cross-contamination and a sequencing artifact. A later analysis calculated a clonal expansion index for each public chain from normalized within-repertoire ranks of inferred template counts. In a later analysis, generation probabilities were computed with a VDJ recombination model fitted to out-of-frame rearrangements, and the resulting probabilities were checked against IGoR. A later analysis scored TCR-TCR, TCR-HLA and TCR-CMV co-occurrence with hypergeometric tests, applying a repertoire-size bias correction to TCR pairs. A later analysis estimated false discovery rates by permuting HLA or CMV assignments 20 times. A later analysis grouped co-occurring TCRs with DBSCAN, adding TCRdist sequence similarity when clustering within HLA-allele-positive subsets. Repertoires with fewer than 30,000 or more than 120,000 public chains, plus five repertoires with anomalous nucleotide sharing, were excluded from co-occurrence clustering. Drawn from immuneACCESS, this table holds only the in-frame rearrangements with V and J called that TCRdb kept. Clones are partly lost; checked studies trace under half to an unresolved V gene and leave the rest unexplained. V, J and clone size were drawn from that table, and D and trimming were deduced from the DNA. The sample contains about 93,000 clones, around 78% of them found a single time. The ten largest clones add up to over 0.5% of the sample.

The cohort comprised some 680 healthy bone marrow donors. Cohort members were all nominally healthy when sampled, although unrecorded immune exposures were likely present. The donor was CMV seronegative and was included in the group of several hundred seronegative cohort members. Each donor provided a peripheral blood sample, and peripheral blood mononuclear cells were used for TCR beta sequencing. Genomic DNA was extracted from the blood cell samples with the Qiagen DNeasy Blood Extraction Kit. Note on this clone: What antigen it recognizes has not been identified. No base quality information exists; no much larger clone differs at one position.

CDR1 and CDR2 were assigned from the germline V gene as MDHEN and SYDVKM. The CDR3 measures 12 amino acids from cysteine to valine. Of all the DNA, just the CDR3 is kept, 36 bases in frame from base 1. V lost 7 bases and J lost 2 bases; the stretch between them is 9 bases long. Paper-wide results and their limitations: The only immune exposure information available for the cohort was CMV serostatus. Most TCR sequences were seen in very few donors, while some public TCRs were found in many individuals. Assigning TCR associations to individual alleles was difficult when HLA alleles, especially DR and DQ, strongly co-occurred. The presence/absence analyses assumed that sequencing depth was roughly uniform across donors, and that assumption may not be true. The classifier was reported to diagnose cytomegalovirus status with high specificity and sensitivity in both the original and validation cohorts. A few of the identified cytomegalovirus-associated TCR beta chains were confirmed in vitro to be specific for cytomegalovirus antigens. V-gene and J-gene trimming of TCR beta chains was associated with a missense DCLRE1C variant in a later genetic analysis, and the association was replicated in an independent cohort. A later analysis reported that several top co-occurrence clusters appeared linked to parvovirus B19, influenza, CMV and Epstein-Barr virus. In a later analysis, 15,000 to 20,000 TCR beta sequences were associated with specific HLA alleles at a false discovery rate of 0.05. A cluster of highly shared sequence variants was judged likely to be a technical artifact of the sequencing pipeline. Some IMGT-functional V segments, including TRBV6-2 and TRBV6-3, could not be told apart with the 87-base-pair reads, so those segments were excluded. A later analysis found that TCR association rates varied across HLA loci, with DRB1 alleles showing the most associated TCRs and HLA-C alleles the fewest. In a later genetic analysis, fewer N-insertions in productive TCRs were reported among donors in an Asian-associated ancestry cluster than the roughly 710-donor mean. An earlier analysis of roughly 570 of the donors showed that most TCR beta V segments appeared in productive rearrangements either about 90% or about 30% of the time, which broadly matched IMGT annotations. According to a later analysis, most CMV-associated TCR beta chains appeared to be HLA-restricted, and the HLA associations seemed to be driven largely by CMV exposure. In this cohort, only TCR beta chains were sequenced, and detectable features were limited by the absence of alpha or paired-chain data. The study gave a list of some 150 TCR beta chains associated with cytomegalovirus. According to the authors, the approach could potentially be generalized to other disease states and immunological phenotypes. Because HLA typing was unavailable for some donors at each locus, only the typed subset was used in association tests. In a later analysis, HLA-associated TCR beta chains showed more clonal expansion and lower generation probabilities than non-associated chains that were equally common. A further reported finding was that TCR beta sequences accurately predicted the HLA-A and HLA-B alleles for most subjects in the first cohort. The earlier analysis of some 560 of the donors excluded roughly 17 rarely observed V segments, including chromosome 9 orphons, because counts were too low. Correlated functional status among segregating V segments might be attributable to linkage disequilibrium, but an unknown experimental factor could not be ruled out.

The rearrangement combines TRBV28 with TRBJ2-7; no D segment can be confidently identified. This sequence was found in a man in his thirties or forties in good health and CMV-seronegative. The specimen was PBMCs. The CDR3 region reads CASKGDTYEQYV. The DNA is TGTGCCAGCAAAGGCGACACCTACGAGCAGTACGTC.